This T cell receptor beta chain is from a study of blood T cell repertoires in COVID-19. Study in general: Acute-phase and convalescent COVID-19 samples originated in the United States, Italy and Spain. PBMCs, B-cell-depleted T cells, or T cells were the source of the cDNA or gDNA that made up the material.

Germline CDR1 SSHAT, CDR2 FNYEAQ (reference sequence). CDR3 length equals 16 residues. A word on this clone: A read error may produce the germline difference seen at one junction end.

Donors were grouped by their self-reported clinical history. The authors' processing: Reference gene primer amplification gave estimated nucleated cell counts. The protocol was immunoSEQ multiplex PCR, while the TCRdb copy is restricted to in-frame clones and leaves out a portion. That table gives V, J and clone size, and the DNA gave D and trimming. Among about 400,000 clones, around nine tenths were seen once, and the ten largest hold approximately 2%. The specimen was PBMCs or T cells enriched from blood (not recorded which). The TCR originated in a woman between 18 and 29 years old with acute COVID-19. V is TRBV7-7 and J is TRBJ1-3; D is ambiguous. As DNA, the CDR3 is TGTGCTAGCAGCTCGACAACTAGGGACTCTGGAAACACCATATATTTT. Translated, it gives CASSSTTRDSGNTIYF.